The 24 T cell receptor beta chains below were found in one sample sequenced in a study of CD8+CD57+ T cells in acquired aplastic anemia. Individuals selected for sequencing had exhibited CD8+CD57+ cell expansion on flow cytometry. For CDR3 and TCR beta VDJ profiling, genomic DNA was the template used. TCRdb re-derived calls from the reads in MiXCR, one entry per CDR3 protein. The sample lists 160,000 or so distinct CDR3 sequences; around 48% were seen once. The sample was sorted CD4+, CD8+, or CD8+CD57+ T cells (not recorded which) from PBMCs. The receptor set was obtained from a human donor with aplastic anemia.

This clonotype is a singleton in its sample. The rearrangement joins TRBV19 to TRBJ2-7, with D perhaps matching TRBD1 (6 bases). This CDR3 region has 13 residues. V shed 3 bases and J shed 5 bases, with 11 bases lying between them. Per the germline V gene, CDR1 is LNHDA and CDR2 is SQIVND (reference sequence). The DNA for the CDR3 is TGTGCCAGTAGTATTTGGGACAACGACGAGCAGTACTTC. This gives the protein CASSIWDNDEQYF. Together with reference TRBV19 and TRBJ2-7, the CDR3 gives the full variable domain: DGGITQSPKYLFRKEGQNVTLSCEQNLNHDAMYWYRQDPGQGLRLIYYSQIVNDFQKGDIAEGYSVSREKKESFPLTVTSAQKNPTAFYLCASSIWDNDEQYFGPGTRLTVT.

This clonotype was seen ten or more times. This chain uses TRBV5-1 with TRBJ1-6; D may be TRBD1 (5 bases). Germline V lookup: CDR1 SGHRS, CDR2 YFSETQ. This CDR3 comprises 16 residues. Trimming left V 4 bases short and J 5 bases short, with 16 bases between. The CDR3 here is CASSPTRGLHNSPLHF. The CDR3 DNA reads as TGCGCCAGCAGCCCCACTCGGGGACTTCATAATTCACCCCTCCACTTT.

This rearrangement joins TRBV4-1 to TRBJ1-6; D is ambiguous. The germline V gene has CDR1 MGHRA and CDR2 YSYEKL. Trimming left V 3 bases short and J 4 bases short, with 13 bases between. CDR3 length equals 16 residues. The CDR3 bases are TGCGCCAGCAGCCATGCGTCAGAGGTGTATAATTCACCCCTCCACTTT. Residues: CASSHASEVYNSPLHF.

The count of this clonotype is one. The junction and the germline gene differ at one end; a read error may be behind it. This rearrangement joins TRBV2 to TRBJ2-2, with D possibly called TRBD1 or TRBD2 (5 bases each). The germline gives CDR1 SNHLY, CDR2 FYNNEI. This CDR3 spans 14 amino acids. Here the CDR3 reads CASSEARALGELIF. The CDR3 region has the DNA TGTGCCAGCAGTGAAGCGCGTGCGCTAGGGGAGCTGATTTTT.

This chain links TRBV5-4 with TRBJ1-1; weak D call: TRBD1 (6 bases). The length of the CDR3 is 16 residues. From germline, CDR1 is SGHNT and CDR2 YYREEE (reference sequence). Trimming shortened V by 7 bases and J by 1 base, and 20 bases separated the two germline ends. The CDR3 loop reads CASGPGAERRNTEAFF. The DNA for the CDR3 is TGTGCCAGCGGTCCAGGGGCCGAACGGAGGAACACTGAAGCTTTCTTT.

This chain connects TRBV7-6 to TRBJ2-7; TRBD2 matches at 9 bases. The CDR3 is 13 amino acids. The germline V gene has CDR1 SGHVS and CDR2 FNYEAQ. Trimming removed 5 bases from V and 3 bases from J; junction bases left unmatched: 2. This CDR3 is CASSRRGGYEQYF. CDR3 nucleotide sequence: TGTGCCAGCAGCAGGCGGGGGGGCTACGAGCAGTACTTC. The entire variable domain, with the rest obtained from reference TRBV7-6 and TRBJ2-7, is as follows: GAGVSQSPRYKVTKRGQDVALRCDPISGHVSLYWYRQALGQGPEFLTYFNYEAQQDKSGLPNDRFSAERPEGSISTLTIQRTEQRDSAMYRCASSRRGGYEQYFGPGTRLTVT.

This clonotype was observed at least ten times. CDR3 residues: CSARITGSSGTIYF. The CDR3 region has the DNA TGCAGTGCTAGAATCACCGGGTCTTCGGGCACCATATATTTT. This chain links TRBV20-1 with TRBJ1-3; D uncertain. CDR1 is DFQATT and CDR2 is SNEGSKA in the germline V gene (reference sequence). The CDR3 is 14 residues long. With 2 bases removed from V and 9 bases from J, the gap between germline ends came to 17 bases.

For this clonotype: The junction departs from the called germline gene at one end, perhaps through a read error. V is TRBV27 and J is TRBJ1-4; 9 bases are shared with TRBD1. Germline lookup yields CDR1 MNHEY and CDR2 SMNVEV (reference sequence). This CDR3 comprises 17 residues. CDR3 amino acids: CACSTLGQGKRDEKLFF. The DNA of the CDR3 is TGTGCCTGCAGCACCCTGGGACAGGGTAAGAGGGATGAAAAACTGTTTTTT.

The table lists this clonotype with a few counts. The junction shows a germline mismatch at one end, possibly a read error. The chain recombines TRBV7-2 with TRBJ2-7; D assignment may be TRBD1 or TRBD2 (6 bases each). The length of the CDR3 is 14 residues. Germline V gene sequence: CDR1 SGHTA, CDR2 FQGNSA. The CDR3 loop reads CASGLGGLSYEQYF. CDR3 DNA: TGTGCCAGCGGCTTGGGGGGCCTCTCCTACGAGCAGTACTTC. Full variable domain (rest looked up from reference TRBV7-2 and TRBJ2-7): GAGVSQSPSNKVTEKGKDVELRCDPISGHTALYWYRQSLGQGLEFLIYFQGNSAPDKSGLPSDRFSAERTGGSVSTLTIQRTQQEDSAVYLCASGLGGLSYEQYFGPGTRLTVT.

The table lists this clonotype with a count of one. The V and J genes are TRBV19 and TRBJ1-1; TRBD1 agrees at 10 bases. V dropped 7 bases and J dropped 5; count of bases not matched to a gene: 10. Germline assignment: CDR1 LNHDA and CDR2 SQIVND (reference sequence). The CDR3 contains 15 residues. DNA for the CDR3: TGTGCCAGTACTTTGGGAGGGACAGGGGTTACTGAAGCTTTCTTT. It specifies CASTLGGTGVTEAFF.

V and J are TRBV20-1 and TRBJ1-2, with 7 bases lining up with TRBD1. Germline lookup yields CDR1 DFQATT and CDR2 SNEGSKA (reference sequence). The CDR3 length is 13 residues. V lost 5 bases, J lost 5 bases, and 8 bases stayed unmatched. The DNA for the CDR3 is TGCAGTGCTTGGGGACAGACAAAGTATGGCTACACCTTC. It yields the protein CSAWGQTKYGYTF.

This clonotype has only one observation. This chain's CDR3 is CAGGLAAYEQYF. The CDR3 DNA follows: TGTGCCGGCGGGCTAGCGGCCTACGAGCAGTACTTC. The J gene is TRBJ2-7, the V gene TRBV2; TRBD2 matches 7 bases. Trimming removed 11 bases from V and 2 bases from J; junction bases left unmatched: 6. The V gene's germline CDR1 is SNHLY and CDR2 FYNNEI. CDR3 size: 12 residues.

The chain couples TRBV2 to TRBJ2-5, with a tentative D call TRBD2 (6 bases). The CDR3 is 13 residues long. Germline CDR1 and CDR2: SNHLY and FYNNEI. Trimming left V 8 bases short and J 5 bases short, with 15 bases between. Here the CDR3 DNA reads TGTGCCAGCGACGTTAGCGGAGGGGAGACCCAGTACTTC. Encoded protein: CASDVSGGETQYF.

The chain couples TRBV29-1 to TRBJ1-1; D uncertain. This CDR3 has 11 residues. V lost 4 bases and J 12 bases, leaving 15 bases between the germline ends. Germline V gene data show CDR1 as SQVTM and CDR2 as ANQGSEA. The CDR3 region is CSVVEGLVTFF. CDR3 DNA: TGCAGCGTTGTTGAGGGCCTGGTGACTTTCTTT.

This clonotype was detected ten times or more. This chain connects TRBV6-1 to TRBJ1-5; D unresolved. The germline gives CDR1 MNHNS, CDR2 SASEGT. Trimming removed 1 base from V and 8 bases from J, with 9 bases in between. The CDR3 is 13 amino acids. The CDR3: CASSEVDREPQHF. CDR3 DNA: TGTGCCAGCAGTGAAGTGGACCGAGAGCCCCAGCATTTT.

This chain connects TRBV29-1 to TRBJ1-3; the D gene is possibly TRBD1 (6 bases). From germline, CDR1 is SQVTM and CDR2 ANQGSEA. The CDR3 consists of 13 residues. V was pared by 2 bases and J by 3 bases, with 8 bases between. The CDR3 DNA reads as TGCAGCGTTGAACAGGGACATGGAAACACCATATATTTT. Its protein is CSVEQGHGNTIYF.

In this sample, this clonotype turned up many times. The genes are TRBV20-1 and TRBJ1-2; D possibly corresponds to TRBD1 (5 bases). Looked up from germline, CDR1 is DFQATT and CDR2 is SNEGSKA (reference sequence). The V end lost 6 bases, the J end lost 0 bases, and 17 bases lay between the germline ends. The CDR3 sequence is 15 residues long. In nucleotides, the CDR3 is TGCAGTGCCGATAGATCCGGGGGGTCTAACTATGGCTACACCTTC. Its protein product is CSADRSGGSNYGYTF.

This clonotype was counted ten times or more. This rearrangement joins TRBV5-1 to TRBJ2-3; TRBD2 might be the D (5 bases). This CDR3 comprises 15 residues. Germline V gene lookup returns CDR1 SGHRS and CDR2 YFSETQ. Trimming pared 5 bases from V and 0 bases from J, leaving 13 bases between. CDR3 region: CASSSLRTSTDTQYF. The DNA for the CDR3 is TGCGCCAGCAGTTCTTTACGGACTAGCACAGATACGCAGTATTTT.

This clonotype was seen many times. The chain couples TRBV5-6 to TRBJ1-5, with TRBD1 matching over 7 bases. The CDR3 length is 15 residues. Germline V gives CDR1 SGHDT, CDR2 YYEEEE. The ends lost 1 base at V and 5 bases at J; junction bases unmatched: 6. This chain's CDR3 is CASSLRQGGYQPQHF. DNA of the CDR3: TGTGCCAGCAGCTTGCGACAGGGTGGCTATCAGCCCCAGCATTTT.

The chain uses TRBV6-2 or TRBV6-3 and TRBJ2-3; D not certain. The CDR3 extends over 17 amino acids. Germline V gives CDR1 MNHEY, CDR2 SVGEGT. The V end was cut by 4 bases, the J end by 3 bases, with 20 bases between. The CDR3 nucleotides read TGTGCCAGCAGTTCCAAGCCCCGGGTTCCTAGGACAGATACGCAGTATTTT. Its translation is CASSSKPRVPRTDTQYF.

The rearrangement uses TRBV5-1 and TRBJ1-3; 8 nucleotides line up with TRBD1. This CDR3 has 16 residues. CDR1 is SGHRS, CDR2 YFSETQ, per germline. Trimming at V came to 0 bases and at J to 2 bases, leaving 4 bases not matched to a gene. The CDR3 DNA reads as TGCGCCAGCAGCTTGGGATCGGACAGGGCTGGAAACACCATATATTTT. Amino acids: CASSLGSDRAGNTIYF.

The rearrangement uses TRBV10-3 and TRBJ1-1; 8 positions agree with TRBD1. This CDR3 has 14 amino acids. Trimming took 6 bases from V and 1 from J; bases not matched to a gene: 4. The germline gives CDR1 ENHRY, CDR2 SYGVKD. CDR3 region: CAISAGTGNTEAFF. CDR3 sequence (DNA): TGTGCCATCAGCGCGGGGACAGGGAACACTGAAGCTTTCTTT.

There are a few counts of this clonotype. A single base separates this from a much larger clone, so it may be a read error. The chain has TRBV7-3 and TRBJ1-1; TRBD1 aligns across 10 bases. The CDR3 is 15 amino acids. Germline lookup yields CDR1 SGHTA and CDR2 FQGTGA. Here the CDR3 DNA reads TGTGCCAGCAGCCCACCCAGGACAGGGGGGACTGAAACTTTCTTT. Encoded protein: CASSPPRTGGTETFF.

This chain links TRBV7-9 with TRBJ1-1; 7 nucleotides match TRBD1. The CDR3 runs to 11 residues. Germline V CDR1 and CDR2: SEHNR, FQNEAQ (reference sequence). V lost 5 bases to trimming and J lost 10 bases; unmatched junction nucleotides: 4. The CDR3 spells CASSHDRVAFF. The DNA for the CDR3 is TGTGCCAGCAGCCACGACAGGGTAGCTTTCTTT.